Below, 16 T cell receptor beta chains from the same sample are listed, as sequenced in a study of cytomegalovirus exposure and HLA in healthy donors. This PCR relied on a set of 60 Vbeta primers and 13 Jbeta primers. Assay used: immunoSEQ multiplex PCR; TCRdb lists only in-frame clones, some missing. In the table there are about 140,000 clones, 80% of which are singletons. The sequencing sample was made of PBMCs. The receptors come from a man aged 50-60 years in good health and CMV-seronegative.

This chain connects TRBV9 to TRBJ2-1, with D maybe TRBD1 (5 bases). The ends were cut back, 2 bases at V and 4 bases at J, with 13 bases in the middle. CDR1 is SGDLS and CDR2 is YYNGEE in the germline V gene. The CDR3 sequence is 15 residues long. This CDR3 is CASSVGTGLYNEQFF. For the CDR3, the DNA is TGTGCCAGCAGCGTTGGAACAGGCCTTTACAATGAGCAGTTCTTC.

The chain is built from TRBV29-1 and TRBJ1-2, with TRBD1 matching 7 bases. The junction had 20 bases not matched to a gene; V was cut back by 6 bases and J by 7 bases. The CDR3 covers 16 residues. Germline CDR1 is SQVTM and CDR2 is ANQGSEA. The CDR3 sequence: CSVHLRDSPRPSGYTF. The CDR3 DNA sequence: TGCAGCGTCCATCTCCGGGACAGCCCGAGGCCCTCTGGCTACACCTTC.

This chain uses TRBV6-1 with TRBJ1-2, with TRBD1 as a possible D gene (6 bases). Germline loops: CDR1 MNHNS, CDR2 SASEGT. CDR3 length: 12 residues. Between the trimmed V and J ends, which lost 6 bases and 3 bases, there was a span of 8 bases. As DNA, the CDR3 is TGTGCCAGCAGGGCAGGGGACTATGGCTACACCTTC. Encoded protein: CASRAGDYGYTF.

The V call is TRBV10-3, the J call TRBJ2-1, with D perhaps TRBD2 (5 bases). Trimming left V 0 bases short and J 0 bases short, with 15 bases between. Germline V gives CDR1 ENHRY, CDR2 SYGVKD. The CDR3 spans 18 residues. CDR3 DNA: TGTGCCATCAGTGAGTCGACCGGGAAGGCCCTCTCCTACAATGAGCAGTTCTTC. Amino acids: CAISESTGKALSYNEQFF.

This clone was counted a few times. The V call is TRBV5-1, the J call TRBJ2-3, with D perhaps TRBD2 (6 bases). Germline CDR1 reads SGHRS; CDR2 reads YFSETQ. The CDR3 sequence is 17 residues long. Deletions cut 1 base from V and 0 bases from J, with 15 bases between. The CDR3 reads CASSLRIGAGSTDTQYF. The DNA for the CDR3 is TGCGCCAGCAGCTTGAGGATAGGGGCGGGAAGCACAGATACGCAGTATTTT.

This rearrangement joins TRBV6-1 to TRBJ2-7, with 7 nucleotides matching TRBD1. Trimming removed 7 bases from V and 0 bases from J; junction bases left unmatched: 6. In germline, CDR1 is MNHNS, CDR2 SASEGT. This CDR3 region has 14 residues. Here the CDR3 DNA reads TGTGCCAGCACTCCACGACAGGGCTCCTACGAGCAGTACTTC. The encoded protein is CASTPRQGSYEQYF.

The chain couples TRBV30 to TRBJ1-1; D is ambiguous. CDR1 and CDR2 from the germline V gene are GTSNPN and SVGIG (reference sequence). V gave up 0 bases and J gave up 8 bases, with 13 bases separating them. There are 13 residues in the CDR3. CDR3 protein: CAWSVLEGAEAFF. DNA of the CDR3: TGTGCCTGGAGTGTACTGGAGGGAGCGGAAGCTTTCTTT. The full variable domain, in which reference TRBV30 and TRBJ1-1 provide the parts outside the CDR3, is SQTIHQWPATLVQPVGSPLSLECTVEGTSNPNLYWYRQAAGRGLQLLFYSVGIGQISSEVPQNLSASRPQDRQFILSSKKLLLSDSGFYLCAWSVLEGAEAFFGQGTRLTVV.

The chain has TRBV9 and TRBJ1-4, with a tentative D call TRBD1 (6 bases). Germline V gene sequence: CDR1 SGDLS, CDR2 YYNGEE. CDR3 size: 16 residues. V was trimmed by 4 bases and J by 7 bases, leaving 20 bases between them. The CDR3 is CASSPPGRQGIEKLFF. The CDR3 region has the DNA TGTGCCAGCAGCCCCCCCGGTCGGCAGGGGATTGAAAAACTGTTTTTT. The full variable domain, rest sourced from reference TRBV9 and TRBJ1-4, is DSGVTQTPKHLITATGQRVTLRCSPRSGDLSVYWYQQSLDQGLQFLIQYYNGEERAKGNILERFSAQQFPDLHSELNLSSLELGDSALYFCASSPPGRQGIEKLFFGSGTQLSVL.

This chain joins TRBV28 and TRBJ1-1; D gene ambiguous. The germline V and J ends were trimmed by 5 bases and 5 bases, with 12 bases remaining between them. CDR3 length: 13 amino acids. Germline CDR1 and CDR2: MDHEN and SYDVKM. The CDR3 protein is CASSPPGKTEAFF. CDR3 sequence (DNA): TGTGCCAGCAGTCCCCCCGGGAAAACTGAAGCTTTCTTT. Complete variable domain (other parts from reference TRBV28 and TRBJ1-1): DVKVTQSSRYLVKRTGEKVFLECVQDMDHENMFWYRQDPGLGLRLIYFSYDVKMKEKGDIPEGYSVSREKKERFSLILESASTNQTSMYLCASSPPGKTEAFFGQGTRLTVV.

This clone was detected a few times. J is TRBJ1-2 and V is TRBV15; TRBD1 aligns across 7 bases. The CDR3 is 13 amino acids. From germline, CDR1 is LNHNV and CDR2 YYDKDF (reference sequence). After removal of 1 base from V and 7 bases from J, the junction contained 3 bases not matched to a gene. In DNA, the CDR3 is TGTGCCACCAGCAGAGCCGACAGGGTTGGCTACACCTTC. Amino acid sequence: CATSRADRVGYTF.

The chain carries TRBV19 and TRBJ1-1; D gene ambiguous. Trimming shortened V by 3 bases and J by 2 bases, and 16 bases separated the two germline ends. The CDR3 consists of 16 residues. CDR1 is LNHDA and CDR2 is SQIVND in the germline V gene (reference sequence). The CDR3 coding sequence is TGTGCCAGTAGTATTGGGCCCGCTCGGCCCAACACTGAAGCTTTCTTT. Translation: CASSIGPARPNTEAFF. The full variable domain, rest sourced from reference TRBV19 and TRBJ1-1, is DGGITQSPKYLFRKEGQNVTLSCEQNLNHDAMYWYRQDPGQGLRLIYYSQIVNDFQKGDIAEGYSVSREKKESFPLTVTSAQKNPTAFYLCASSIGPARPNTEAFFGQGTRLTVV.

The CDR3 reads CASSENGSYEQYF. The CDR3 region has the DNA TGTGCCAGCAGTGAGAACGGCTCCTACGAGCAGTACTTC. The chain joins TRBV6-1 to TRBJ2-7; D not resolved. V was shortened by 3 bases and J by 0 bases, with 6 bases between the two germline ends. The CDR3 runs to 13 residues. Per germline, CDR1 MNHNS and CDR2 SASEGT.

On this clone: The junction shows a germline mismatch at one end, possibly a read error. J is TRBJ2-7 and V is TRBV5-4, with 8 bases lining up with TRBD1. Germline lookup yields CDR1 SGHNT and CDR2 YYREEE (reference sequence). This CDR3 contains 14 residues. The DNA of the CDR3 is TGTGCCAGCACCTTGGGACAGGACCCTCACGAGCAGTACTTC. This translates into CASTLGQDPHEQYF.

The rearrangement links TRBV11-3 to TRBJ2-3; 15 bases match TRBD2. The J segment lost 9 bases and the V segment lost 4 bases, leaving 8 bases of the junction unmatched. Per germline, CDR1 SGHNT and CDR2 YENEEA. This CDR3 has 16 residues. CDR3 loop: CASSSGTSGGPGTQYF. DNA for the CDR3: TGTGCCAGCAGCTCCGGGACTAGCGGGGGGCCGGGGACGCAGTATTTT.

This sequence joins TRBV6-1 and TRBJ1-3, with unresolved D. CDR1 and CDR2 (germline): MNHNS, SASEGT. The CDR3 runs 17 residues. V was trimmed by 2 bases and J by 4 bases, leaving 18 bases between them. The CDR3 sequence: CASSETRSLGMGNTIYF. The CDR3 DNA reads TGTGCCAGCAGTGAAACCCGTTCACTAGGTATGGGAAACACCATATATTTT.

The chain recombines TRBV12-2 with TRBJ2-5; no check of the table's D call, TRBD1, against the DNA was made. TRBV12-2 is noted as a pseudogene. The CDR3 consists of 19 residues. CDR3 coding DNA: TGTGCAAGTCGCTTAGCGCCTACAGGGGGTGCCATGGGGAAAGAGACCCAGTACTTC. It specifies CASRLAPTGGAMGKETQYF.